The present entry profiles one T cell receptor beta chain with its context. The antigen remains unidentified. The sample belongs to a study of T cell repertoires in cytomegalovirus infection. In TCRdb, the reads were re-called with MiXCR into one record per CDR3 protein. This sample yields 60,000 to 75,000 distinct CDR3 sequences, of which roughly 20% are seen a single time; roughly 80% belongs to the top ten. Germline V gene sequence: CDR1 SGHAT, CDR2 FQDESV (reference sequence). The CDR3 contains 15 residues. V lost 2 bases to trimming and J lost 1 base; unmatched junction nucleotides: 5. The sequence was obtained from a human donor in good health (CMV status not recorded). Some clones in this sample may be carry-over from other donors' samples. The chain carries TRBV11-1 and TRBJ2-7; 7 nucleotides align to TRBD1. The sequenced sample was PBMCs, sequenced either directly or after in vitro stimulation (not recorded which). CDR3 in DNA: TGTGCCAGCAGCTTAAGGGACAGCGATTCCTACGAGCAGTACTTC. This translates into CASSLRDSDSYEQYF.